Below, 17 T cell receptor beta chains from the same sample are listed, as sequenced in a study of T cell responses to AZD1222 COVID-19 vaccine. Only in-frame clones appear in the TCRdb table, and some are missing; sequencing was by immunoSEQ multiplex PCR. The repertoire holds 100,000 to 150,000 clones, with approximately 90% as singletons. The sequencing used peripheral blood, collected on day 0 of AZD1222 vaccination. Receptors originate from an adult in good health.

The chain uses TRBV7-2 and TRBJ1-1, with D perhaps TRBD1 (6 bases). Per germline, CDR1 SGHTA and CDR2 FQGNSA. The CDR3 contains 15 residues. V lost 0 bases and J 4 bases, leaving 12 bases between the germline ends. This chain's CDR3 is CASSLAGQGSTEAFF. Written as DNA, the CDR3 is TGTGCCAGCAGCTTAGCGGGCCAGGGGAGCACTGAAGCTTTCTTT.

The rearrangement links TRBV7-2 to TRBJ2-5, with no clear D. There are 15 residues in the CDR3. V was shortened by 3 bases and J by 5 bases, with 16 bases between the two germline ends. Germline lookup yields CDR1 SGHTA and CDR2 FQGNSA. The CDR3 DNA reads as TGTGCCAGCAGCTTCAGTCGCCTGAGAATGGAGACCCAGTACTTC. Translation gives CASSFSRLRMETQYF.

The chain links TRBV15 to TRBJ2-4; D uncertain. There are 14 residues in the CDR3. CDR1 LNHNV and CDR2 YYDKDF come from the germline V gene (reference sequence). V lost 3 bases to trimming and J lost 2 bases, with 8 bases between them. The CDR3 reads CATSSDRTKNIQYF. The CDR3 coding sequence is TGTGCCACCAGCAGCGACCGAACCAAAAACATTCAGTACTTC.

The chain joins TRBV6-5 to TRBJ2-7, with 10 bases aligning to TRBD2. Germline CDR1 and CDR2: MNHEY and SVGAGI. CDR3 size: 15 residues. V shed 6 bases, J shed 3 bases, and the junction held 8 bases outside the gene matches. The CDR3: CASRSEASGGYEQYF. The CDR3 DNA reads as TGTGCCAGCAGGTCCGAGGCTAGCGGGGGCTACGAGCAGTACTTC.

The CDR3 nucleotides are TGCAGCGCCCGAGTGGGGACAGGGGCATCCTACGAGCAGTACTTC. Translated, it gives CSARVGTGASYEQYF. V gene TRBV29-1 combines with J gene TRBJ2-7, with TRBD1 identical over 10 bases. The junction had 10 bases not matched to a gene; V was cut back by 7 bases and J by 1 base. The CDR3 contains 15 residues. Germline CDR1 reads SQVTM; CDR2 reads ANQGSEA.

The chain uses TRBV10-1 and TRBJ2-5, with no clear D. V was cut by 0 bases and J by 3 bases, with 8 bases left in between. Looked up from germline, CDR1 is WNHNN and CDR2 is SYGVQD (reference sequence). There are 14 residues in the CDR3. The CDR3 loop reads CASSESSAKETQYF. The CDR3 nucleotides read TGCGCCAGCAGTGAGTCTTCAGCAAAAGAGACCCAGTACTTC.

The J gene is TRBJ1-1, the V gene TRBV12-3 or TRBV12-4; D is possibly TRBD1 (6 bases). Trimming shortened V by 1 base and J by 8 bases, and 11 bases separated the two germline ends. The CDR3 spans 13 residues. In nucleotides, the CDR3 is TGTGCCAGCAGTTTAGGGGGGGGCCGAGAAGCTTTCTTT. It is translated as CASSLGGGREAFF.

The rearrangement joins TRBV7-2 to TRBJ1-3; perhaps TRBD1 as D (6 bases). Germline V CDR1 and CDR2: SGHTA, FQGNSA. V lost 1 base and J 0 bases, leaving 10 bases between the germline ends. The CDR3 extends over 16 amino acids. CDR3 coding DNA: TGTGCCAGCAGCTTAGTACAGGGACGCTCTGGAAACACCATATATTTT. Translating it yields CASSLVQGRSGNTIYF.

The chain carries TRBV3-1 (or the pseudogene TRBV3-2) and TRBJ1-2; D is unresolved. CDR3 size: 13 residues. In germline, CDR1 is LGHDT, CDR2 YNNKEL (reference sequence). The V gene lost 0 bases and the J gene lost 7 bases, with 9 bases spanning the gap. The CDR3 loop is CASSQDLSSGYTF. The CDR3 nucleotides read TGTGCCAGCAGCCAAGATCTAAGTTCTGGCTACACCTTC.

This clone was detected only once. V and J are TRBV19 and TRBJ2-7, with 7 bases fitting TRBD1. After removal of 5 bases from V and 4 bases from J, the junction contained 11 bases not matched to a gene. The CDR3 is made up of 15 amino acids. Per the germline V gene, CDR1 is LNHDA and CDR2 is SQIVND (reference sequence). The CDR3 DNA is TGTGCCAGTAGTTGGGGTTGGGGACAGCAGTACGAGCAGTACTTC. Translated, it gives CASSWGWGQQYEQYF.

CDR3 in amino acids: CASSMQVEKLFF. As DNA, the CDR3 is TGTGCCAGTAGTATGCAGGTAGAAAAACTGTTTTTT. The chain uses TRBV19 and TRBJ1-4, with D uncertain. The CDR3 extends over 12 amino acids. V gave up 3 bases and J gave up 8 bases, with 7 bases separating them. In germline, CDR1 is LNHDA, CDR2 SQIVND (reference sequence).

This clone was found once. Here the CDR3 reads CASSFQTGTEAFF. Written as DNA, the CDR3 is TGTGCCAGCAGCTTTCAGACAGGAACTGAAGCTTTCTTT. The chain employs TRBV7-2 and TRBJ1-1; perhaps TRBD1 as D (6 bases). CDR1 and CDR2 from the germline V gene are SGHTA and FQGNSA. V was pared by 3 bases and J by 5 bases, with 10 bases between. There are 13 residues in the CDR3.

The V call is TRBV9, the J call TRBJ1-4; D is undetermined. Trimming removed 2 bases at V and 2 bases at J, with 13 bases between. Germline lookup yields CDR1 SGDLS and CDR2 YYNGEE. The CDR3 is 16 amino acids. Here the CDR3 reads CASSVLSGQTNEKLFF. The CDR3 bases are TGTGCCAGCAGCGTCTTATCTGGCCAGACTAATGAAAAACTGTTTTTT.

With respect to this clone: The sample contains more than one DNA sequence encoding this CDR3. The V gene is TRBV5-1, the J gene TRBJ1-1, with a possible D match to TRBD1 (5 bases). The CDR3 loop spans 12 amino acids. With 5 bases removed from V and 4 bases from J, the gap between germline ends came to 9 bases. Germline CDR1 and CDR2: SGHRS and YFSETQ. The CDR3 coding sequence is TGCGCCAGCAGTTCGGGGGGCACTGAAGCTTTCTTT. This translates into CASSSGGTEAFF.

Notes on this clone: At one of its ends the junction is not consistent with the germline gene, which may arise from a read error. The chain uses TRBV5-4 and TRBJ2-3, with 8 positions matching TRBD1. In germline, CDR1 is SGHNT, CDR2 YYREEE (reference sequence). The CDR3 runs to 13 residues. The CDR3 reads CASSTEGWTGQDF. Written as DNA, the CDR3 is TGTGCCAGCAGCACAGAAGGATGGACAGGGCAGGATTTT. The entire variable domain, with the rest obtained from reference TRBV5-4 and TRBJ2-3, is as follows: ETGVTQSPTHLIKTRGQQVTLRCSSQSGHNTVSWYQQALGQGPQFIFQYYREEENGRGNFPPRFSGLQFPNYSSELNVNALELDDSALYLCASSTEGWTGQDFGPGTRLTVL.

The genes are TRBV5-1 and TRBJ2-5; D possibly uses TRBD1 or TRBD2 (5 bases each). V lost 4 bases and J 5 bases, leaving 9 bases between the germline ends. CDR3 size: 12 residues. The germline gives CDR1 SGHRS, CDR2 YFSETQ. CDR3 amino acids: CASSDRGETQYF. In nucleotides, the CDR3 is TGCGCCAGCAGCGACCGGGGCGAGACCCAGTACTTC.

In this sample, this clone turned up a few times. The V call is TRBV14, the J call TRBJ2-7; D not resolved. The V end lost 2 bases, the J end lost 3 bases, and 5 bases lay between the germline ends. This CDR3 region has 12 residues. CDR1 is SGHDN and CDR2 is FVKESK in the germline V gene. The CDR3 loop is CASSQTHYEQYF. DNA for the CDR3: TGTGCCAGCAGCCAAACACACTACGAGCAGTACTTC.